A few counts support the clone carrying this T cell receptor (beta chain). The table came from immunoSEQ multiplex PCR; TCRdb's copy has only in-frame clones and leaves some out. This sample has 59,000 or so clones, with approximately 92% found just once. The sample belongs to a study of a mutant IDH1 vaccine in newly diagnosed glioma. Study-wide background: Treated patients comprised around 60% males and around 40% females, mean age approximately 42 years.

As for time point: baseline, week 1 (first vaccination visit). Treatment in this sample: pre-vaccination baseline after standard-of-care therapy. New IDH1-mutant, ATRX-lost WHO grade 3 or 4 astrocytomas occurred in donors. The CDR3 contains 16 residues. Germline V gene lookup returns CDR1 SEHNR and CDR2 FQNEAQ (reference sequence). V was clipped by 2 bases and J by 4 bases, with 18 bases between them. The source was PBMCs, collected from a glioma patient treated with radiotherapy, temozolomide or both. The V gene is TRBV7-9, the J gene TRBJ2-7; the D gene is possibly TRBD1 (6 bases). The receptor was isolated from a man between 45 and 60 years old with glioma. The CDR3 reads CASSLTHRTALYEQYF. For the CDR3, the DNA is TGTGCCAGCAGCTTAACACACAGGACAGCATTATACGAGCAGTACTTC.